The clone carrying this T cell receptor beta chain was seen ten or more times. V lost 0 bases, J lost 4 bases, and 7 bases lay in between. Looked up from germline, CDR1 is DFQATT and CDR2 is SNEGSKA (reference sequence). The CDR3 is 13 amino acids. This sample was included in a study of T-cell reconstitution after alpha-beta-depleted transplantation in children. Unique molecular identifiers were incorporated into the prepared TCRbeta library. TCRdb processed the PCR reads anew with MiXCR; each CDR3 protein has one entry. The sample holds 200,000 to 250,000 distinct CDR3 sequences, over 9.5% seen once.

The input for sequencing was PBMCs from the stem cell graft donor, taken from the stem cell graft. The origin of this receptor is a human donor who donated a stem cell graft to a child with SCID. This rearrangement joins TRBV20-1 to TRBJ2-1; D not resolved. The chain's CDR3 is CSARDSPYNEQFF. CDR3 bases: TGCAGTGCTAGAGATTCACCGTACAATGAGCAGTTCTTC.